A single T cell receptor (beta chain) is shown here with its context. This specimen comes from a study of blood T cell repertoires in COVID-19. Germline lookup yields CDR1 LNHNV and CDR2 YYDKDF (reference sequence). Trimming removed 1 base from V and 5 bases from J, with 12 bases in between. There are 14 residues in the CDR3. In the original analysis: Quantification of nucleated cells was approximated via reference gene primer amplification. Here immunoSEQ multiplex PCR was the method, and the copy in TCRdb shows in-frame clones only, minus some. The V and J calls and clone size were taken over from that table, and D and trimming were inferred from the DNA. The table shows about 160,000 clones, with about 88% occurring only once.

The chain carries TRBV15 and TRBJ2-7; D perhaps matches TRBD1 (5 bases). The source is a woman of 80 years or more with acute or convalescent COVID-19. Material for sequencing was peripheral blood. The CDR3 sequence: CATSRVAGLHEQYF. The CDR3 DNA reads TGTGCCACCAGCAGAGTGGCAGGGCTACACGAGCAGTACTTC.